This T cell receptor (beta chain) was recovered during a study of blood T cell repertoires in COVID-19. The wider study: COVID-19 samples from acute and convalescent phases originated in the United States, Italy and Spain.

The germline V gene encodes CDR1 SEHNR and CDR2 FQNEAQ (reference sequence). The junction had 13 bases not matched to a gene; V was cut back by 2 bases and J by 4 bases. The CDR3 is 17 residues long. The assay was immunoSEQ multiplex PCR, and TCRdb's table has in-frame clones only and misses some. Here the sample spans around 260,000 clones, approximately 85% being singletons. This receptor was identified in a woman in her twenties or thirties who had recovered from COVID-19. The sample consisted of PBMCs or T cells enriched from blood (not recorded which). This rearrangement joins TRBV7-9 to TRBJ1-1; TRBD1 matches at 7 bases. CDR3 bases: TGTGCCAGCAGCTTACCAGGGACAGACGTTTCGGGCACTGAAGCTTTCTTT. It encodes CASSLPGTDVSGTEAFF. Variable domain in full (rest from reference TRBV7-9 and TRBJ1-1): DTGVSQNPRHKITKRGQNVTFRCDPISEHNRLYWYRQTLGQGPEFLTYFQNEAQLEKSRLLSDRFSAERPKGSFSTLEIQRTEQGDSAMYLCASSLPGTDVSGTEAFFGQGTRLTVV.